These T cell receptor beta chains were read from a single sample in a study of cytomegalovirus exposure and HLA in healthy donors. The data were produced by immunoSEQ multiplex PCR, yet TCRdb's version contains in-frame clones alone and is incomplete. Of 260,000 or so clones in the sample, roughly 89% are singletons; the top ten hold 2.6%. Input material: PBMCs. The receptors shown here come from a man aged 18 to 30 in good health and CMV-seronegative. The CDR3 runs from the conserved cysteine through the conserved F or W. The D gene is left open where the match is weak. Some rows mark clone size as missing; the rest say once, few, many or name a class of expanded clone.

V gene,J gene,clone size,D gene,CDR3 DNA,CDR3 protein
TRBV27,TRBJ2-5,NA,NA,TGTGCCAGCAGTTTAAAGGCGGGGCCCCAAGAGACCCAGTACTTC,CASSLKAGPQETQYF
TRBV15,TRBJ2-1,NA,TRBD2,TGTGCCACCAGCAGAGTGGCCGGGGGGGCCAATGAGCAGTTCTTC,CATSRVAGGANEQFF
TRBV7-9,TRBJ1-5,NA,NA,TGTGCCAGCAGCTCCCAGAATCAGCCCCAGCATTTT,CASSSQNQPQHF
TRBV6-5,TRBJ1-5,NA,TRBD1,TGTGCCAGCAGCCCCGGGACAGGGAATCAGCCCCAGCATTTT,CASSPGTGNQPQHF
TRBV11-3,TRBJ2-3,NA,NA,TGTGCCAGCAGCTCCCCAATAATGAGGGGGAATATGACAGATACGCAGTATTTT,CASSSPIMRGNMTDTQYF
TRBV2,TRBJ1-1,NA,NA,TGTGCCAGCAGTGGACAGTCAGGCACTGAAGCTTTCTTT,CASSGQSGTEAFF
TRBV5-1,TRBJ1-1,NA,NA,TGCGCCAGCAGCTTGGAGAGACAGCTTGAAGCTTTCTTT,CASSLERQLEAFF
TRBV19,TRBJ2-1,NA,NA,TGTGCCAGTAGTAGCGGAGGGCCGGGTGAGCAGTTCTTC,CASSSGGPGEQFF
TRBV29-1,TRBJ2-7,NA,NA,TGCAGCGTTGAAGTGGTGTCGCAGTTCGAGCAGTACTTC,CSVEVVSQFEQYF
TRBV19,TRBJ2-3,NA,NA,TGTGCCAGTAGTATTGGTCAGACTAGCACAGATACGCAGTATTTT,CASSIGQTSTDTQYF
TRBV29-1,TRBJ2-3,once,NA,TGCAGCGTTGGGCCCCCCGTGACTACGAGAAGCACAGATACGCAGTATTTT,CSVGPPVTTRSTDTQYF
TRBV5-6,TRBJ2-7,few,NA,TGTGCCAGCAGCCTCCTCTACGGCTACGAGCAGTACTTC,CASSLLYGYEQYF
TRBV4-3,TRBJ1-6,NA,NA,TGCGCCAGCAGCCAAGACGGCAGGGAGGGTTCACCCCTCCACTTT,CASSQDGREGSPLHF
TRBV19,TRBJ2-3,NA,TRBD2,TGTGCCAGTAGCCCCGGGGGGATCACAGATACGCAGTATTTT,CASSPGGITDTQYF
TRBV6-1,TRBJ2-1,NA,TRBD2,TGTGCCAGCAGTGTCTCCCCGAGCGGGGGGGCCAGGAATGAGCAGTTCTTC,CASSVSPSGGARNEQFF
TRBV7-7,TRBJ2-5,NA,NA,TGTGCTAGCACCCAAAGGGTACAGGACCCCCAAGAGACCCAGTACTTC,CASTQRVQDPQETQYF
TRBV7-2,TRBJ1-1,NA,NA,TGTGCCAGCAGCTTAGGAGGCGGGGTGAACACTGAAGCTTTCTTT,CASSLGGGVNTEAFF
TRBV5-1,TRBJ2-2,NA,NA,TGCGCCAGCAGCTTTGCGGGTGAGACCGGGGAGCTGTTTTTT,CASSFAGETGELFF
TRBV14,TRBJ2-3,once,NA,TGTGCCAGCAGCCGAGGACAGGGACTAATCACAGATACGCAGTATTTT,CASSRGQGLITDTQYF
TRBV6-6,TRBJ2-5,NA,NA,TGTGCCAGCAGTCCATGGACAACACAAGAGACCCAGTACTTC,CASSPWTTQETQYF
TRBV13,TRBJ2-7,NA,NA,TGTGCCAGCAGCTTAAGGAGGTTGATGGAGCAGTACTTC,CASSLRRLMEQYF
TRBV7-2,TRBJ2-2,NA,TRBD1,TGTGCCAGCAGCTGGCCGGGACAGGCGAACACCGGGGAGCTGTTTTTT,CASSWPGQANTGELFF
TRBV20-1,TRBJ2-4,NA,NA,TGCAGTGCTGGTACAGGAAACATTCAGTACTTC,CSAGTGNIQYF
TRBV9,TRBJ1-1,NA,TRBD1,TGTGCCAGCAGCGCGTACCGGGACAGTAACACTGAAGCTTTCTTT,CASSAYRDSNTEAFF
TRBV4-3,TRBJ2-5,NA,NA,TGCGCCAGCAGCCAAGATCTAACAGGGTTGGAGACCCAGTACTTC,CASSQDLTGLETQYF
TRBV4-3,TRBJ1-2,NA,TRBD1,TGCGCCAGCAGCCCCCGCGGGCAGGGGGGCTATGGCTACACCTTC,CASSPRGQGGYGYTF
TRBV6-1,TRBJ2-2,few,NA,TGTGCCAGCAGTGAAATTTGGACAGCCGCGAACACCGGGGAGCTGTTTTTT,CASSEIWTAANTGELFF
TRBV2,TRBJ2-2,once,NA,TGTGCCAGCAGTTACCAGGGGCACGGGGAGCTGTTTTTT,CASSYQGHGELFF
TRBV5-6,TRBJ2-5,NA,TRBD2,TGTGCCAGCAGCACCGGGACTAGCGGTACCCGAGGGGAGACCCAGTACTTC,CASSTGTSGTRGETQYF
TRBV4-1,TRBJ2-1,NA,TRBD2,TGCGCCAGCAGCCAGACTAGCGGGGGGGCGGATGAGCAGTTCTTC,CASSQTSGGADEQFF
TRBV20-1,TRBJ2-3,NA,NA,TGCAGCGGAGGGACAGATACGCAGTATTTT,CSGGTDTQYF
TRBV9,TRBJ1-4,NA,NA,TGTGCCAGCAGCGTAGCCGGAGCAACTAATGAAAAACTGTTTTTT,CASSVAGATNEKLFF